This TCR beta chain was captured in a study of OX40 agonist ivuxolimab in advanced cancers. Looking at the study overall: Participants, around 80% male, averaged 60 years of age, ranging from about 23 to 90. Participants could have had prior anti-PD-1, anti-PD-L1 or anti-CTLA-4 therapy, and approximately 40% had some.

Trimming shortened V by 5 bases and J by 5 bases, and 18 bases separated the two germline ends. CDR3 size: 15 residues. The V gene's germline CDR1 is SGHVS and CDR2 FNYEAQ. As for this clone: The antigen is unknown.

Study-level points and caveats: At doses 0.1 to 3.0 mg/kg, CD4+ and CD8+ clones expanded. Partly responding patients at 0.1-3.0 mg/kg showed some of the smallest clonal expansion.

Using immunoSEQ multiplex PCR, the repertoire was profiled, and TCRdb retains in-frame clones only, with some absent. Among some 80,000 clones listed, 70% to 85% were seen once. The chain links TRBV7-6 to TRBJ2-5; D is uncertain. The TCR sequence derives from an adult with an advanced solid tumor such as melanoma, head and neck, liver or kidney cancer. The source material was CD4+ or CD8+ T cells sorted from blood, sampled in a trial of the OX40 agonist ivuxolimab. In DNA, the CDR3 is TGTGCCAGCAGCCAGCGACTGGACCGGGCGGAGACCCAGTACTTC. Translation: CASSQRLDRAETQYF.